These T cell receptor beta chains were read from a single sample in a study of blood T cell repertoires in COVID-19. The repertoire was sequenced with immunoSEQ multiplex PCR; TCRdb's copy has only in-frame clones and lacks some. This sample has 120,000 to 150,000 clones, with about nine tenths found just once. The specimen was peripheral blood. Receptors originate from a man aged 50-59 years with active or convalescent COVID-19. Both conserved end residues are part of each CDR3. The D gene is left open where the match is weak. The size of a clone is reported for some rows only, either as once, few or many, or as a class for expanded clones.

J: TRBJ1-1
D: .
size: .
V: TRBV15
CDR3: CATSRTPGGNKAFF
DNA: TGTGCCACCAGCAGAACTCCGGGGGGAAATAAAGCTTTCTTT

J: TRBJ2-1
D: TRBD1
size: .
V: TRBV6-5
CDR3: CASMDRIYNEQFF
DNA: TGTGCCAGCATGGACAGGATATACAATGAGCAGTTCTTC

J: TRBJ1-5
D: TRBD1
size: .
V: TRBV7-2
CDR3: CASSLGGTGVFQPQHF
DNA: TGTGCCAGCAGCTTAGGAGGGACAGGGGTTTTTCAGCCCCAGCATTTT

J: TRBJ1-1
D: .
size: .
V: TRBV21-1
CDR3: CASSRGQWNTEAFF
DNA: TGTGCCAGCAGCAGGGGACAGTGGAACACTGAAGCTTTCTTT

J: TRBJ1-2
D: TRBD1
size: .
V: TRBV20-1
CDR3: CSAWTGGGYTF
DNA: TGCAGTGCTTGGACAGGGGGTGGCTACACCTTC

J: TRBJ2-7
D: TRBD2
size: few
V: TRBV13
CDR3: CASSLGNGLASLEQYF
DNA: TGTGCCAGCAGCTTAGGTAACGGACTAGCGTCGTTAGAGCAGTACTTC

J: TRBJ2-5
D: TRBD1
size: .
V: TRBV27
CDR3: CASSRRPTGVAETQYF
DNA: TGTGCCAGCAGTCGACGACCCACAGGGGTGGCAGAGACCCAGTACTTC

J: TRBJ1-1
D: .
size: .
V: TRBV5-1
CDR3: CASSLGAETNTEAFF
DNA: TGCGCCAGCAGCTTGGGGGCCGAGACAAACACTGAAGCTTTCTTT

J: TRBJ2-1
D: TRBD2
size: .
V: TRBV14
CDR3: CASSQDGPGGSNEQFF
DNA: TGTGCCAGCAGCCAAGATGGGCCGGGAGGGTCCAATGAGCAGTTCTTC

J: TRBJ2-6
D: TRBD1
size: .
V: TRBV28
CDR3: CASSQTRTGPKRAF
DNA: TGTGCCAGCAGCCAAACGAGGACAGGGCCAAAGCGGGCTTTC

J: TRBJ2-5
D: .
size: .
V: TRBV20-1
CDR3: CSATLQETQYF
DNA: TGCAGTGCCACATTACAAGAGACCCAGTACTTC

J: TRBJ2-2
D: TRBD1
size: once
V: TRBV29-1
CDR3: CSVPRDRETGELFF
DNA: TGCAGCGTTCCTCGGGACAGGGAGACCGGGGAGCTGTTTTTT

J: TRBJ2-7
D: TRBD1
size: .
V: TRBV10-3
CDR3: CAISDPPSRGLYEQYF
DNA: TGTGCCATCAGTGACCCACCGAGCAGGGGGCTCTACGAGCAGTACTTC

J: TRBJ1-2
D: TRBD1
size: .
V: TRBV19
CDR3: CASRTGDHNYGYTF
DNA: TGTGCCAGTAGGACAGGGGACCATAACTATGGCTACACCTTC

J: TRBJ2-2
D: .
size: .
V: TRBV5-1
CDR3: CASSDGTLTGELFF
DNA: TGCGCCAGCAGCGACGGGACTCTTACCGGGGAGCTGTTTTTT

J: TRBJ1-1
D: .
size: .
V: TRBV12-3/TRBV12-4
CDR3: CASRFSGAEAFF
DNA: TGTGCCAGCAGATTCTCCGGAGCTGAAGCTTTCTTT

J: TRBJ2-7
D: .
size: .
V: TRBV7-9
CDR3: CASSEPVLAGEQYF
DNA: TGTGCCAGCAGCGAACCGGTCCTAGCAGGCGAGCAGTACTTC

J: TRBJ2-1
D: .
size: .
V: TRBV27
CDR3: CASSLLAGHEQFF
DNA: TGTGCCAGCAGTTTATTGGCAGGCCATGAGCAGTTCTTC

J: TRBJ1-1
D: .
size: .
V: TRBV28
CDR3: CASRPDRRTEAFF
DNA: TGTGCCAGCAGGCCGGATCGGAGGACTGAAGCTTTCTTT

J: TRBJ2-7
D: .
size: .
V: TRBV19
CDR3: CASSSDRGRNYEQYF
DNA: TGTGCCAGTAGTTCCGACCGCGGGCGAAACTACGAGCAGTACTTC

J: TRBJ1-1
D: TRBD1
size: .
V: TRBV10-3
CDR3: CAISGTGLNTEAFF
DNA: TGTGCCATCAGTGGGACAGGTTTGAACACTGAAGCTTTCTTT

J: TRBJ2-1
D: TRBD1
size: .
V: TRBV29-1
CDR3: CSVEPGTGSSYNEQFF
DNA: TGCAGCGTTGAACCCGGGACAGGGAGCTCCTACAATGAGCAGTTCTTC

J: TRBJ1-1
D: TRBD1
size: .
V: TRBV18
CDR3: CASSPTGGTAEAFF
DNA: TGTGCCAGCTCACCGACAGGGGGAACGGCTGAAGCTTTCTTT

J: TRBJ2-1
D: .
size: .
V: TRBV6-5
CDR3: CASSYMLGPNEQFF
DNA: TGTGCCAGCAGTTATATGTTGGGGCCCAATGAGCAGTTCTTC

J: TRBJ1-6
D: TRBD1
size: few
V: TRBV19
CDR3: CASRLDRGDNSPLHF
DNA: TGTGCCAGTAGACTTGACAGGGGGGATAATTCACCCCTCCACTTT

J: TRBJ1-2
D: .
size: once
V: TRBV30
CDR3: CAWNTGWGYTF
DNA: TGTGCCTGGAATACAGGGTGGGGCTACACCTTC

J: TRBJ1-2
D: TRBD1
size: .
V: TRBV2
CDR3: CASSRDSPANYGYTF
DNA: TGTGCCAGCAGTCGGGACAGCCCAGCTAACTATGGCTACACCTTC

J: TRBJ1-2
D: .
size: .
V: TRBV14
CDR3: CASSHQRTNYGYTF
DNA: TGTGCCAGCAGCCACCAGCGCACTAACTATGGCTACACCTTC

J: TRBJ2-7
D: TRBD2
size: .
V: TRBV5-1
CDR3: CASSLGLADYEQYF
DNA: TGCGCCAGCAGCTTGGGACTAGCGGACTACGAGCAGTACTTC

J: TRBJ1-5
D: .
size: .
V: TRBV11-2
CDR3: CASSLNKNQPQHF
DNA: TGTGCCAGCAGCTTAAACAAAAATCAGCCCCAGCATTTT

J: TRBJ1-5
D: .
size: .
V: TRBV19
CDR3: CASSIPGRNQPQHF
DNA: TGTGCCAGTAGTATACCGGGGAGAAATCAGCCCCAGCATTTT

J: TRBJ2-2
D: TRBD1
size: .
V: TRBV19
CDR3: CASSTGTGAGELFF
DNA: TGTGCCAGTAGTACGGGGACAGGGGCCGGGGAGCTGTTTTTT

J: TRBJ2-1
D: TRBD2
size: .
V: TRBV6-5
CDR3: CASSYETSGRNEQFF
DNA: TGTGCCAGCAGTTACGAGACTAGCGGGAGAAATGAGCAGTTCTTC

J: TRBJ1-6
D: TRBD1
size: .
V: TRBV5-1
CDR3: CASSSRTGGISPLHF
DNA: TGCGCCAGCAGCTCCCGGACAGGGGGCATTTCACCCCTCCACTTT

J: TRBJ1-1
D: .
size: .
V: TRBV5-4
CDR3: CASSLAGVIGTEAFF
DNA: TGTGCCAGCAGCTTGGCGGGAGTGATCGGCACTGAAGCTTTCTTT

J: TRBJ2-7
D: .
size: once
V: TRBV5-1
CDR3: CASSLGAGSSYEQYF
DNA: TGCGCCAGCAGCTTGGGGGCCGGGAGCTCCTACGAGCAGTACTTC

J: TRBJ1-4
D: .
size: few
V: TRBV6-5
CDR3: CASSNNRRTNEKLFF
DNA: TGTGCCAGCAGTAACAACCGTCGAACTAATGAAAAACTGTTTTTT

J: TRBJ2-7
D: .
size: few
V: TRBV20-1
CDR3: CSASGGGGKGSYEQYF
DNA: TGCAGTGCCAGTGGGGGCGGCGGGAAGGGCTCCTACGAGCAGTACTTC

J: TRBJ2-1
D: TRBD2
size: .
V: TRBV6-5
CDR3: CASSRGWGGRNEQFF
DNA: TGTGCCAGCAGCCGCGGCTGGGGCGGGAGGAATGAGCAGTTCTTC

J: TRBJ2-1
D: TRBD1
size: .
V: TRBV19
CDR3: CASRDRVPYNEQFF
DNA: TGTGCCAGCCGGGACAGGGTCCCCTACAATGAGCAGTTCTTC

J: TRBJ2-7
D: .
size: .
V: TRBV5-5
CDR3: CASSLVPGNEQYF
DNA: TGTGCCAGCAGCTTGGTTCCGGGAAACGAGCAGTACTTC

J: TRBJ2-3
D: TRBD2
size: .
V: TRBV28
CDR3: CASSPGTSPSTDTQYF
DNA: TGTGCCAGCAGTCCTGGGACTAGCCCTAGCACAGATACGCAGTATTTT

J: TRBJ2-7
D: .
size: .
V: TRBV5-4
CDR3: CASSLDRSYEQYF
DNA: TGTGCCAGCAGCTTGGACAGATCCTACGAGCAGTACTTC

J: TRBJ1-1
D: TRBD1
size: once
V: TRBV7-2
CDR3: CASSLGQGWTEAFF
DNA: TGTGCCAGCAGCCTGGGACAGGGTTGGACTGAAGCTTTCTTT

J: TRBJ1-4
D: TRBD1
size: .
V: TRBV7-9
CDR3: CASSLSVQGEKLFF
DNA: TGTGCCAGCAGCTTGTCAGTACAGGGGGAAAAACTGTTTTTT

J: TRBJ2-7
D: TRBD1
size: .
V: TRBV5-1
CDR3: CASSLIPGQGAYEQYF
DNA: TGCGCCAGCAGCCTGATCCCGGGACAGGGGGCTTACGAGCAGTACTTC

J: TRBJ2-7
D: .
size: .
V: TRBV15
CDR3: CATSRDRVYEQYF
DNA: TGTGCCACCAGCAGAGATCGGGTCTACGAGCAGTACTTC

J: TRBJ1-1
D: .
size: .
V: TRBV5-1
CDR3: CASSLQGLRAEAFF
DNA: TGCGCCAGCAGCTTACAGGGTCTAAGGGCTGAAGCTTTCTTT

J: TRBJ2-3
D: TRBD2
size: .
V: TRBV28
CDR3: CASSFGGSGTDTQYF
DNA: TGTGCCAGCAGTTTCGGCGGGAGTGGGACAGATACGCAGTATTTT

J: TRBJ1-1
D: .
size: .
V: TRBV10-1
CDR3: CASSESIDYTEAFF
DNA: TGCGCCAGCAGTGAAAGCATCGATTACACTGAAGCTTTCTTT

J: TRBJ2-7
D: TRBD2
size: .
V: TRBV15
CDR3: CATSRVPSGSSYF
DNA: TGTGCCACCAGCAGAGTGCCTAGCGGGAGTAGCTACTTC

J: TRBJ1-3
D: TRBD1
size: .
V: TRBV7-9
CDR3: CASSLPRKDRVASGNTIYF
DNA: TGTGCCAGCAGCTTACCTAGAAAGGACAGGGTTGCCTCTGGAAACACCATATATTTT

J: TRBJ2-7
D: TRBD2
size: .
V: TRBV28
CDR3: CASSPPIRAGGNSGEQYF
DNA: TGTGCCAGCAGTCCCCCGATTCGTGCGGGAGGGAACTCAGGCGAGCAGTACTTC

J: TRBJ1-5
D: .
size: .
V: TRBV28
CDR3: CASRLGRGTGTQHF
DNA: TGTGCCAGCAGACTCGGACGGGGTACTGGGACCCAGCATTTT